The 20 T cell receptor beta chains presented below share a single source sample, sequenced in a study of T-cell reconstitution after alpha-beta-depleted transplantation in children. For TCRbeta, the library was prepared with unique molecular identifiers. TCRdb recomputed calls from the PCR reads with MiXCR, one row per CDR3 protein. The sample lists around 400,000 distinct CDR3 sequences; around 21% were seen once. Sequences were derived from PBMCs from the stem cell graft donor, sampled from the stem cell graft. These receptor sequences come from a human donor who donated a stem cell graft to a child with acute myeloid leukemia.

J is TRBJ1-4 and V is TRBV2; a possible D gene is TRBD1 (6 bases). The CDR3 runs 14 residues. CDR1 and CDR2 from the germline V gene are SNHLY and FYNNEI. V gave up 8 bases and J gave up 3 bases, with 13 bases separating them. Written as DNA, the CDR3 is TGTGCCAGCCGACGGGACAACTCTAATGAAAAACTGTTTTTT. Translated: CASRRDNSNEKLFF. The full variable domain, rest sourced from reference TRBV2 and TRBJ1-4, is EPEVTQTPSHQVTQMGQEVILRCVPISNHLYFYWYRQILGQKVEFLVSFYNNEISEKSEIFDDQFSVERPDGSNFTLKIRSTKLEDSAMYFCASRRDNSNEKLFFGSGTQLSVL.

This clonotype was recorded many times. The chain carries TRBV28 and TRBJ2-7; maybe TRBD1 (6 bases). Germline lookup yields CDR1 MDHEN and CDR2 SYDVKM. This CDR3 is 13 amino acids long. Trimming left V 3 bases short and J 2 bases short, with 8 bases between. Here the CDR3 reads CASSFQGTYEQYF. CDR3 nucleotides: TGTGCCAGCAGTTTTCAGGGGACCTACGAGCAGTACTTC.

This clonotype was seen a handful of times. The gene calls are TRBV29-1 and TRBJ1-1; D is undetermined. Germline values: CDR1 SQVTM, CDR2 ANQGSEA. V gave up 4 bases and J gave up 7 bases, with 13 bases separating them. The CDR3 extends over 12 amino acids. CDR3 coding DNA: TGCAGCGTTGGCCCCGGGGATGGTGAAGCTTTCTTT. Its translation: CSVGPGDGEAFF.

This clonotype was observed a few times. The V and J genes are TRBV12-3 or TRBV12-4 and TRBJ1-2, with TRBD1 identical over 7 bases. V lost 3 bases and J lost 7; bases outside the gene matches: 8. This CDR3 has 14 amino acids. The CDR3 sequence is CASSFLGQAFGYTF. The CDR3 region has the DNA TGTGCCAGCAGTTTTCTAGGACAGGCTTTTGGCTACACCTTC.

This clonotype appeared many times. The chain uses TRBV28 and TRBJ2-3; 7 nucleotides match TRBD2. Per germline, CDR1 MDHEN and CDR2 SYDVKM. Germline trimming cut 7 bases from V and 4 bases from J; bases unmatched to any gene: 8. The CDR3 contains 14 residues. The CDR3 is CASTAAGDADTQYF. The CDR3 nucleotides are TGTGCCAGCACGGCGGCGGGAGATGCAGATACGCAGTATTTT.

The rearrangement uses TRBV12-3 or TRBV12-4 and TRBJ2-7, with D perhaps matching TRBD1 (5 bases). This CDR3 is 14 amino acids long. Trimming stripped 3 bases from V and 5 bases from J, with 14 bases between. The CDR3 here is CASSFSHGRDEQYF. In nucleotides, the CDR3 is TGTGCCAGCAGTTTCTCACATGGCAGGGACGAGCAGTACTTC.

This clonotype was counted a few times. In nucleotides, the CDR3 is TGTGCCAGCAGTTTGGGACTAGCGGGAGCCGAGCAGTACTTC. Protein sequence: CASSLGLAGAEQYF. The rearrangement joins TRBV12-3 or TRBV12-4 to TRBJ2-7, with TRBD2 matching 14 bases. The CDR3 loop spans 14 amino acids. Germline trimming cut 3 bases from V and 6 bases from J; bases unmatched to any gene: 1.

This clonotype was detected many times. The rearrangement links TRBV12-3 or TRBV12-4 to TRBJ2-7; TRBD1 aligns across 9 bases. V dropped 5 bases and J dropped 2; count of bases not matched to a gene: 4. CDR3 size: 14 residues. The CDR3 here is CASSGTGTAYEQYF. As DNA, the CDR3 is TGTGCCAGCAGTGGGACAGGGACAGCCTACGAGCAGTACTTC.

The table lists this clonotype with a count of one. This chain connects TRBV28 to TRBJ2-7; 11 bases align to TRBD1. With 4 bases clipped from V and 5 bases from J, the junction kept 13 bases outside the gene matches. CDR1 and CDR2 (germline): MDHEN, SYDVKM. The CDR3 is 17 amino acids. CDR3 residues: CASSSGQGALISDEQYF. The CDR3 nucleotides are TGTGCCAGCAGTTCCGGACAGGGGGCGCTCATTTCTGACGAGCAGTACTTC.

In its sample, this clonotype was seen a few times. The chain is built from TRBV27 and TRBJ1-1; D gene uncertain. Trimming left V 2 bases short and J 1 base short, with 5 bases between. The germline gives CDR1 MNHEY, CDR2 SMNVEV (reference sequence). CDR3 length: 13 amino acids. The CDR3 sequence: CASSLMENTEAFF. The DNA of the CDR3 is TGTGCCAGCAGTTTAATGGAGAACACTGAAGCTTTCTTT.

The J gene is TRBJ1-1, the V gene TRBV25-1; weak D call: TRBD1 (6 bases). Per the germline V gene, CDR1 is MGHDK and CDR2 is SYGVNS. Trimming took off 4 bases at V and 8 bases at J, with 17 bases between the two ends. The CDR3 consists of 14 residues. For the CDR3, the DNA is TGTGCCAGCAGTGGACAGGATGGGGGGCCCGAAGCTTTCTTT. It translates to CASSGQDGGPEAFF.

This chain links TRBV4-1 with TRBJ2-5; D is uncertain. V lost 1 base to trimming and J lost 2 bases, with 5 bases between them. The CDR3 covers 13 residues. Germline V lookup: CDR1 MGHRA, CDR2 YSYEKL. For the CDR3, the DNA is TGCGCCAGCAGCCAAGGACTTCAAGAGACCCAGTACTTC. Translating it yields CASSQGLQETQYF.

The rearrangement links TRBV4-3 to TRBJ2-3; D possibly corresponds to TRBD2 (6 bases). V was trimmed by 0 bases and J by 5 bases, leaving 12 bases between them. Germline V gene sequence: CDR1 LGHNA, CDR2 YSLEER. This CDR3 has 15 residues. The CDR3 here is CASSQEQRERDTQYF. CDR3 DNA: TGCGCCAGCAGCCAAGAACAACGGGAGAGAGATACGCAGTATTTT.

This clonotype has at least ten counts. CDR3: CAISSSGFQETQYF. CDR3 nucleotides: TGTGCCATCAGTTCCTCGGGTTTTCAAGAGACCCAGTACTTC. The chain uses TRBV10-3 and TRBJ2-5, with D hard to call. This CDR3 is built from 14 residues. Germline lookup yields CDR1 ENHRY and CDR2 SYGVKD. V lost 5 bases and J 2 bases, leaving 12 bases between the germline ends.

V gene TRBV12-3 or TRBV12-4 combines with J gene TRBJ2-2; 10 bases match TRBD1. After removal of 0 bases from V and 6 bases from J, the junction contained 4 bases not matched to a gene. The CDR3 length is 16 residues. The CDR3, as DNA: TGTGCCAGCAGTTTAGCTACGGGGACAGGGGCCGGGGAGCTGTTTTTT. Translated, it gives CASSLATGTGAGELFF.

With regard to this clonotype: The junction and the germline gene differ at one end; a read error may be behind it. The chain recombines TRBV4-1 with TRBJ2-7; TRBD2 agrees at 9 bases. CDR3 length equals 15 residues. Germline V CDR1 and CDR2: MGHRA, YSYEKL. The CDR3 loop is CASSQSREGSNEQYF. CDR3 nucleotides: TGCGCCAGCAGCCAATCGCGGGAGGGCTCCAACGAGCAGTACTTC.

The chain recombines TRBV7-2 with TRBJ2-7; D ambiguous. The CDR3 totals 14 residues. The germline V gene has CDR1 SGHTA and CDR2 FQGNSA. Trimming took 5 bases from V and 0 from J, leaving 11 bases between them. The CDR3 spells CASSPTLASYEQYF. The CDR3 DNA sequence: TGTGCCAGCAGCCCCACTTTAGCCTCCTACGAGCAGTACTTC. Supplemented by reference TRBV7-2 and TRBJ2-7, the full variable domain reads GAGVSQSPSNKVTEKGKDVELRCDPISGHTALYWYRQSLGQGLEFLIYFQGNSAPDKSGLPSDRFSAERTGGSVSTLTIQRTQQEDSAVYLCASSPTLASYEQYFGPGTRLTVT.

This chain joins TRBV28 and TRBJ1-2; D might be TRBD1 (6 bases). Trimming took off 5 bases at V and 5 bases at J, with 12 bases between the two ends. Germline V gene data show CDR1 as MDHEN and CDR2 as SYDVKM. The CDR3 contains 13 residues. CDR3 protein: CASSGVGGYGYTF. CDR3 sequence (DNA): TGTGCCAGCAGTGGCGTAGGGGGGTATGGCTACACCTTC.

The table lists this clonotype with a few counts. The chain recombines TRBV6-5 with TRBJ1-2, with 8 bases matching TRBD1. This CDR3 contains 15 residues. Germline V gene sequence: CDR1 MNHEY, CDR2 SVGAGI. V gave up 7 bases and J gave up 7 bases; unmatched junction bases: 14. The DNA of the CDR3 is TGTGCCAGCACTTCCACGAGCCAGGGGGCCTCTGGCTACACCTTC. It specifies CASTSTSQGASGYTF.

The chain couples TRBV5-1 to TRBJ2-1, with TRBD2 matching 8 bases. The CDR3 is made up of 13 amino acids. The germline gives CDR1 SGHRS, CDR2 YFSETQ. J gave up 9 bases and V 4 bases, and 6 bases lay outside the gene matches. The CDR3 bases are TGCGCCAGCAGCAATAGCGGGACTGGTGAGCAGTTCTTC. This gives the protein CASSNSGTGEQFF.